Listed below are T cell receptor beta chains from one sample, sequenced in a study of T cells after posttransplantation cyclophosphamide. TCRdb's table, derived via immunoSEQ multiplex PCR, lists solely in-frame clones and lacks some. The sample yields roughly 18,000 clones, 75% to 90% seen once. Specimen: memory CD4+ T cells sorted from blood. The origin of the receptors is a man aged 25 to 40 in good health and a related stem cell transplant donor. Both conserved end residues are part of each CDR3.

TRBV4-1	TRBJ1-4	CASSQVTGTGPEKLFF
TRBV6-1	TRBJ2-7	CASRGGAVHEQYF
TRBV18	TRBJ1-2	CASSPGDRGNYGYTF
TRBV19	TRBJ1-1	CASSNTGNTEAFF
TRBV6-5	TRBJ1-2	CASSYDVRIYGYTF
TRBV2	TRBJ2-7	CASSELAGVTGEQYF
TRBV5-1	TRBJ1-1	CASSYYSRDTEAFF
TRBV13	TRBJ1-2	CASSLGRLVGYTF
TRBV5-1	TRBJ1-1	CASSLREQGLGAEAFF
TRBV19	TRBJ1-2	CASSMGQGAFWYGYTF
TRBV6-6	TRBJ2-7	CASSLQGRQYF
TRBV7-9	TRBJ2-4	CASSFPQGQNIQYF
TRBV27	TRBJ1-2	CASSPRGGTSSGYTF
TRBV19	TRBJ1-1	CASSSGLLVAFF
TRBV6-1	TRBJ1-3	CASGDRGLSGNTIYF
TRBV27	TRBJ1-2	CASSPLQGSYGYTF
TRBV5-6	TRBJ2-5	CASSLDLLAGGAETQYF
TRBV10-1	TRBJ2-3	CASSEPDTDTQYF
TRBV6-5	TRBJ2-3	CASSYSNPGANTQYF
TRBV5-4	TRBJ2-3	CASSLGQGVTDTQYF
TRBV11-1	TRBJ2-5	CASRRGTGGTETQYF
TRBV11-3	TRBJ2-5	CASSPRDSWETQYF
TRBV5-6	TRBJ2-7	CASSRTPGDEQYF
TRBV4-1	TRBJ2-6	CASSQALQGPTYSGANVLTF
TRBV19	TRBJ1-2	CASSADSRINYGYTF
TRBV7-8	TRBJ1-6	CASSLNRDNSYNSPLHF
TRBV7-2	TRBJ2-3	CASSLEDRRGTDTQYF
TRBV5-1	TRBJ1-1	CASSLLGQSTEAFF
TRBV5-6	TRBJ2-1	CASSSRAYNEQFF
TRBV7-9	TRBJ2-3	CASSSEGRASTDTQYF
TRBV2	TRBJ1-2	CASSFNVGTAYGYTF
TRBV7-8	TRBJ1-2	CASSLDSPGSVYGYTF
TRBV6-1	TRBJ1-3	CASRPVQSSGNTIYF
TRBV2	TRBJ2-1	CAPKRDRGTDEQFF
TRBV5-4	TRBJ1-1	CASRGGGLRTEAFF
TRBV25-1	TRBJ1-4	CASSEFRAGALREKLFF
TRBV19	TRBJ1-2	CASTPIGTGNYGYTF
TRBV6-7	TRBJ1-2	CASSSPTAGTGRYGYTF
TRBV2	TRBJ2-5	CASKPGQKETQYF